The TCR beta chain described here comes from a study of cytomegalovirus exposure and HLA in healthy donors. Findings and limits, study-wide: A later analysis found that most CMV-associated TCR beta chains appeared HLA-restricted.

Points on this clone: Its antigen is unidentified.

V lost 6 bases to trimming and J lost 11 bases; unmatched junction nucleotides: 13. The CDR3 runs 14 residues. Germline CDR1 reads SGHAT; CDR2 reads FQNNGV. PCR amplification relied on 60 Vbeta primers (plus 13 Jbeta primers). The repertoire was sequenced with immunoSEQ multiplex PCR; TCRdb's copy has only in-frame clones and lacks some. In the table there are over 45,000 clones, 65% to 85% of which are singletons. The sequenced sample consisted of PBMCs. The sequence came from a boy younger than 18 in good health and CMV-seropositive. The chain recombines TRBV11-2 with TRBJ2-5, with 9 bases identical to TRBD1. The CDR3 spells CASSSRTGDREQYF. The DNA for the CDR3 is TGTGCCAGCAGTAGCAGGACAGGGGATCGGGAGCAGTACTTC.